The TCR beta chain under discussion was sequenced for a study of Ad26.COV2.S vaccination and SARS-CoV-2 variants. Turning to the study itself: Each vaccinee took Ad26.COV2.S intramuscularly, once or twice 56 days apart. General study results and limits: Analytic work on TCR breadth and depth might have understated the full extent of total T cell responses. Measurement of non-spike TCR breadth gave similar results in vaccine and placebo recipients. Reportedly, spike-specific CD8+ and CD4+ T cell responses achieved substantial breadth once vaccination had taken place.

With 2 bases removed from V and 3 bases from J, the gap between germline ends came to 8 bases. CDR3 length equals 13 residues. Germline CDR1 is SGHTA and CDR2 is FQGTGA. TCRdb's table, derived via immunoSEQ multiplex PCR, lists solely in-frame clones and lacks some. The table has some 480,000 clones, approximately 90% seen once; the top ten hold 9.5% to 15%. The treatment here: some 20 received Ad26.COV2.S at low or high dose, single or two shots; 5 received placebo; per-sample allocation not given. Sample collection was performed on day 63 after the first vaccine or placebo injection. In the case of this clone: The antigen is not known.

The specimen was peripheral blood, collected in a trial of Ad26.COV2.S vaccine versus placebo. The receptor comes from a person between 18 and 65 years old who received the Ad26.COV2.S COVID-19 vaccine or a placebo. The rearrangement uses TRBV7-3 and TRBJ2-7; TRBD1 might be the D (6 bases). The CDR3 loop is CASSLGDNYEQYF. The CDR3 bases are TGTGCCAGCAGCTTAGGGGACAACTACGAGCAGTACTTC. The complete variable domain, with remaining parts taken from reference TRBV7-3 and TRBJ2-7, reads GAGVSQTPSNKVTEKGKYVELRCDPISGHTALYWYRQSLGQGPEFLIYFQGTGAADDSGLPNDRFFAVRPEGSVSTLKIQRTERGDSAVYLCASSLGDNYEQYFGPGTRLTVT.